The 22 T cell receptor beta chains reported below all come from one sample, sequenced in a study of Ad26.COV2.S vaccination and SARS-CoV-2 variants. Described treatment: 15 to 20 received Ad26.COV2.S at low or high dose, single or two shots; roughly 5 received placebo; per-sample allocation not given. It was on day 63 after the first vaccine or placebo injection that samples were taken. Only in-frame clones appear in the TCRdb table, and some are missing; sequencing was by immunoSEQ multiplex PCR. This table has approximately 480,000 clones, 87% appearing once. The sample in question was peripheral blood, obtained in a trial of Ad26.COV2.S vaccine versus placebo. The receptor set was obtained from a person between 18 and 60 years old who received the Ad26.COV2.S COVID-19 vaccine or a placebo.

The V gene is TRBV5-4, the J gene TRBJ1-5, with D hard to call. Germline loops: CDR1 SGHNT, CDR2 YYREEE (reference sequence). Trimming took off 4 bases at V and 4 bases at J, with 9 bases between the two ends. CDR3 length: 13 residues. CDR3 region: CASSPGVNQPQHF. CDR3 coding DNA: TGTGCCAGCAGCCCTGGCGTAAATCAGCCCCAGCATTTT.

The rearrangement joins TRBV4-1 to TRBJ2-3; TRBD2 matches 12 bases. Looked up from germline, CDR1 is MGHRA and CDR2 is YSYEKL. This CDR3 is built from 16 residues. Trimming at V came to 2 bases and at J to 7 bases, leaving 7 bases not matched to a gene. The CDR3 DNA reads TGCGCCAGCAGCCAACGGACTAGCGGGACGTTATATACGCAGTATTTT. It translates to CASSQRTSGTLYTQYF.

This chain links TRBV5-1 with TRBJ2-3; tentatively, D is TRBD2 (6 bases). Germline values: CDR1 SGHRS, CDR2 YFSETQ. V was trimmed by 4 bases and J by 0 bases, leaving 21 bases between them. The CDR3 consists of 18 residues. CDR3 sequence: CASSPRLGGSLSTDTQYF. CDR3 bases: TGCGCCAGCAGCCCTCGACTAGGAGGATCCCTAAGCACAGATACGCAGTATTTT. The full variable domain, completed using reference TRBV5-1 and TRBJ2-3, is KAGVTQTPRYLIKTRGQQVTLSCSPISGHRSVSWYQQTPGQGLQFLFEYFSETQRNKGNFPGRFSGRQFSNSRSEMNVSTLELGDSALYLCASSPRLGGSLSTDTQYFGPGTRLTVL.

The rearrangement uses TRBV7-2 and TRBJ2-3, with D hard to call. The CDR3 length is 18 residues. Germline assignment: CDR1 SGHTA and CDR2 FQGNSA. V lost 1 base and J 1 base, leaving 18 bases between the germline ends. In DNA, the CDR3 is TGTGCCAGCAGCTTAGACGGTGGCGCCCAGACCCGCACAGATACGCAGTATTTT. Translation gives CASSLDGGAQTRTDTQYF.

This clone occurred many times. The same CDR3 is also encoded by other DNA sequences in this sample. The J gene is TRBJ2-5, the V gene TRBV29-1, with 9 bases lining up with TRBD1. V shed 1 base and J 5 bases; nucleotides not matched to a gene: 5. The V gene's germline CDR1 is SQVTM and CDR2 ANQGSEA. The CDR3 is 14 amino acids. CDR3 in DNA: TGCAGCGTTGAAGGACAGGGGGTTGGGGAGACCCAGTACTTC. It is translated as CSVEGQGVGETQYF.

This clone was detected a few times. The chain combines TRBV6-1 with TRBJ1-2; D might be TRBD1 (5 bases). CDR3 length: 12 amino acids. Between the trimmed V and J ends, which lost 0 bases and 7 bases, there was a span of 6 bases. Germline values: CDR1 MNHNS, CDR2 SASEGT. CDR3 region: CASSEARGGYTF. DNA of the CDR3: TGTGCCAGCAGTGAAGCGAGGGGTGGCTACACCTTC.

In this sample, this clone turned up once. The genes are TRBV19 and TRBJ1-5; no reliable D call. V dropped 7 bases and J dropped 3 bases, with 13 bases sitting between them. Germline V lookup: CDR1 LNHDA, CDR2 SQIVND (reference sequence). The CDR3 sequence is 14 residues long. CDR3 amino acids: CASTLDGDNQPQHF. The CDR3 nucleotides read TGTGCCAGTACCTTAGACGGAGACAATCAGCCCCAGCATTTT.

The chain employs TRBV21-1 and TRBJ1-6. TRBV21-1 is given as a pseudogene. CDR3 length: 13 amino acids. CDR3 coding DNA: TGTGCCAGCAGCCGAGAGGGAAATTCACCCCTCCACTTT. It is translated as CASSREGNSPLHF.

This chain uses TRBV3-1 (or the pseudogene TRBV3-2) with TRBJ1-1; possibly TRBD1 for D (6 bases). Trimming cost V 5 bases and J 7 bases, with 23 bases left between them. Germline loops: CDR1 LGHDT, CDR2 YNNKEL (reference sequence). The CDR3 has 16 residues. The chain's CDR3 is CASSAPGSGATNEAFF. The CDR3 bases are TGTGCCAGCAGCGCCCCGGGTTCGGGGGCTACGAATGAAGCTTTCTTT.

The chain is built from TRBV11-2 and TRBJ2-7; possibly TRBD1 or TRBD2 for D (5 bases each). This CDR3 is built from 14 residues. Trimming shortened V by 3 bases and J by 3 bases, and 12 bases separated the two germline ends. The germline V gene has CDR1 SGHAT and CDR2 FQNNGV. CDR3 residues: CASSLGVVNYEQYF. CDR3 in DNA: TGTGCCAGCAGCTTGGGGGTCGTCAACTACGAGCAGTACTTC.

The chain links TRBV11-2 to TRBJ2-2; TRBD1 might be the D (6 bases). Germline CDR1 and CDR2: SGHAT and FQNNGV. The CDR3 contains 16 residues. Trimming left V 7 bases short and J 0 bases short, with 15 bases between. CDR3 coding DNA: TGTGCCAGCATAGGTGACAGGCCAACGAACACCGGGGAGCTGTTTTTT. Its translation is CASIGDRPTNTGELFF.

V and J are TRBV5-1 and TRBJ2-3; D perhaps matches TRBD1 (6 bases). V was shortened by 4 bases and J by 3 bases, with 12 bases between the two germline ends. This CDR3 is 14 amino acids long. Germline CDR1 is SGHRS and CDR2 is YFSETQ. CDR3 nucleotide sequence: TGCGCCAGCAGCCTAACAGGGCTAACAGATACGCAGTATTTT. It encodes CASSLTGLTDTQYF.

This clone was observed a few times. Written as DNA, the CDR3 is TGTGCCAGTAGTATCCCCCGACAGGGTATGAGGAGCAATCAGCCCCAGCATTTT. This codes for CASSIPRQGMRSNQPQHF. The chain joins TRBV19 to TRBJ1-5; TRBD1 aligns across 7 bases. J was trimmed by 1 base and V by 3 bases; bases with no gene match: 12. The CDR3 covers 18 residues. From germline, CDR1 is LNHDA and CDR2 SQIVND (reference sequence).

This chain uses TRBV24-1 with TRBJ1-5; a weak D match, TRBD1 (6 bases). Germline V CDR1 and CDR2: KGHDR, SFDVKD. The V gene lost 4 bases and the J gene lost 9 bases, with 9 bases spanning the gap. CDR3 length: 12 residues. CDR3 sequence reads: CATSEGGRPQHF. Here the CDR3 DNA reads TGTGCCACCAGTGAAGGGGGGCGGCCCCAGCATTTT.

V and J are TRBV5-1 and TRBJ2-6; 9 bases line up with TRBD2. The length of the CDR3 is 17 residues. Germline CDR1 and CDR2: SGHRS and YFSETQ. V trimming: 4 bases; J trimming: 0 bases; junction bases outside the gene matches: 5. The CDR3 DNA reads TGCGCCAGCAGCGAACTAGCGGGTCCCTCTGGGGCCAACGTCCTGACTTTC. Its protein is CASSELAGPSGANVLTF.

The V call is TRBV7-9, the J call TRBJ2-1, with D possibly being TRBD2 (5 bases). The length of the CDR3 is 13 residues. CDR1 SEHNR and CDR2 FQNEAQ come from the germline V gene (reference sequence). V lost 1 base and J lost 9, with 10 bases in between. The CDR3 DNA follows: TGTGCCAGCAGCTTAGATTTAAGCGGTGAGCAGTTCTTC. This translates into CASSLDLSGEQFF.

The rearrangement uses TRBV9 and TRBJ1-3; TRBD1 is a possible D gene (6 bases). CDR3 size: 14 residues. The germline gives CDR1 SGDLS, CDR2 YYNGEE. V was trimmed by 1 base and J by 6 bases, leaving 11 bases between them. Here the CDR3 reads CASSVRTVENTIYF. In DNA, the CDR3 is TGTGCCAGCAGCGTACGGACAGTAGAAAACACCATATATTTT.

The chain employs TRBV28 and TRBJ2-5; 11 nucleotides align to TRBD2. V trimming: 1 base; J trimming: 1 base; junction bases outside the gene matches: 2. This CDR3 has 16 residues. In germline, CDR1 is MDHEN, CDR2 SYDVKM. CDR3 protein: CASSLFSGRAQETQYF. The CDR3 DNA sequence: TGTGCCAGCAGTTTATTTAGCGGGAGGGCCCAAGAGACCCAGTACTTC.

In its sample, this clone was seen once. The CDR3 DNA reads TGTGCCAGCAGCCAAGTGGGTCCGTACACCTTC. Residues: CASSQVGPYTF. J is TRBJ1-2 and V is TRBV3-1 (or the pseudogene TRBV3-2), with D uncertain. The V gene's germline CDR1 is LGHDT and CDR2 YNNKEL (reference sequence). The CDR3 totals 11 residues. The germline V and J ends were trimmed by 1 base and 11 bases, with 8 bases remaining between them.

The chain's CDR3 is CSVASGEGLEAFF. CDR3 bases: TGCAGCGTTGCCTCGGGGGAGGGCCTTGAAGCTTTCTTT. This chain connects TRBV29-1 to TRBJ1-1, with a possible D match to TRBD1 (5 bases). Germline V gene lookup returns CDR1 SQVTM and CDR2 ANQGSEA. V shed 4 bases and J shed 7 bases, with 16 bases lying between them. The CDR3 extends over 13 amino acids.

The chain employs TRBV10-1 and TRBJ2-4, with D maybe TRBD2 (5 bases). Per the germline V gene, CDR1 is WNHNN and CDR2 is SYGVQD (reference sequence). Trimming shortened V by 5 bases and J by 4 bases, and 18 bases separated the two germline ends. This CDR3 has 16 residues. As DNA, the CDR3 is TGCGCCAGCAGTCCGCGCCGGGCCCGGAGGAAAAACATTCAGTACTTC. Translated: CASSPRRARRKNIQYF.

This chain's CDR3 is CATSGTGWEQYF. In DNA, the CDR3 is TGTGCCACATCCGGGACAGGGTGGGAGCAGTACTTC. This chain uses TRBV10-3 with TRBJ2-7; TRBD1 matches 9 bases. V shed 10 bases, J shed 7 bases, and the junction held 8 bases outside the gene matches. CDR3 size: 12 residues. Germline V lookup: CDR1 ENHRY, CDR2 SYGVKD.